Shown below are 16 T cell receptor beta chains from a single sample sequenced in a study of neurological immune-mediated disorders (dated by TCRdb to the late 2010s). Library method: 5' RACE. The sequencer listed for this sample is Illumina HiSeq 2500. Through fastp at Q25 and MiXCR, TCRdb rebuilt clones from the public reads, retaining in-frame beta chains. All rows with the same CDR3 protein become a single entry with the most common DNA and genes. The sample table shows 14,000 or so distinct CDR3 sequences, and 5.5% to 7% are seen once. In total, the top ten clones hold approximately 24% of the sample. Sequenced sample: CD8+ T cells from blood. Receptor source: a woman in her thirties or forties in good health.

CDR3 loop: CASSFAGAEETQYF. The DNA for the CDR3 is TGTGCCAGCAGCTTCGCGGGGGCCGAAGAGACCCAGTACTTC. The chain links TRBV13 to TRBJ2-5, with D maybe TRBD2 (7 bases). Per germline, CDR1 PRHDT and CDR2 FYEKMQ (reference sequence). V was pared by 3 bases and J by 3 bases, with 11 bases between. This CDR3 is 14 amino acids long.

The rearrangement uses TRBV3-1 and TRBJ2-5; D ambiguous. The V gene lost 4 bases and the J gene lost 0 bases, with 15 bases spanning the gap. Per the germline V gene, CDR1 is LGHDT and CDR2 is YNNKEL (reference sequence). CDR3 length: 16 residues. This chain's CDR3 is CASSPPLMGNQETQYF. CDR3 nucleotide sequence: TGTGCCAGCAGCCCCCCACTCATGGGGAACCAAGAGACCCAGTACTTC.

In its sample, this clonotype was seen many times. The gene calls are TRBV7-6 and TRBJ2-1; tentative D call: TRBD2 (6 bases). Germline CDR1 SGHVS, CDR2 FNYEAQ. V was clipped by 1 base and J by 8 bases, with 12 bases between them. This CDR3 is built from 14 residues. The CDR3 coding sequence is TGTGCCAGCAGCTTAGGAGGAGGGTGGGATGAGCAGTTCTTC. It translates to CASSLGGGWDEQFF.

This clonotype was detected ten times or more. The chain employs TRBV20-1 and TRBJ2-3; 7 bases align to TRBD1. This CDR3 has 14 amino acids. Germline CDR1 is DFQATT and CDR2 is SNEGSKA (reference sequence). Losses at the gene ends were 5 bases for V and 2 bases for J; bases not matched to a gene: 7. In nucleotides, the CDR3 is TGCAGTGCTGACCCGACAGGGCTCACAGATACGCAGTATTTT. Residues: CSADPTGLTDTQYF.

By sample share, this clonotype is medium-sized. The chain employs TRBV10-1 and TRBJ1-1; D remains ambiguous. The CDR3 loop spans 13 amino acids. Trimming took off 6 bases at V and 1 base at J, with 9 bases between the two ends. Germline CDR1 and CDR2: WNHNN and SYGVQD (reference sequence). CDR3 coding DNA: TGCGCCAGCAGCATGGCGGGGAACACTGAAGCTTTCTTT. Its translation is CASSMAGNTEAFF.

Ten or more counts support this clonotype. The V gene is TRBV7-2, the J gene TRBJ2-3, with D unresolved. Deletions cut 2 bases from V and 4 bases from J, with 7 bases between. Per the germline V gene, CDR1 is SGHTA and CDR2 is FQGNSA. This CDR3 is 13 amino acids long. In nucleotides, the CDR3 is TGTGCCAGCAGCTTATATAACCCAGATACGCAGTATTTT. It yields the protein CASSLYNPDTQYF.

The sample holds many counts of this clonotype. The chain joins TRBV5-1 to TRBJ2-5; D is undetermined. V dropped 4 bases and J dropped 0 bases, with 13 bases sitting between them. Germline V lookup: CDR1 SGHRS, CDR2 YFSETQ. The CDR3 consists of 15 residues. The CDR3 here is CASSLPENDQETQYF. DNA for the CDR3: TGCGCCAGCAGCCTCCCCGAGAATGACCAAGAGACCCAGTACTTC.

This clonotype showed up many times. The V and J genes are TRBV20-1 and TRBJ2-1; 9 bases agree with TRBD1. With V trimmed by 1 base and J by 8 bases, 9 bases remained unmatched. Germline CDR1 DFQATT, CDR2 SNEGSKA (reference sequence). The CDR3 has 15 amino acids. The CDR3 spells CSARALGDRVDEQFF. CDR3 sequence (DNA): TGCAGTGCTAGAGCCCTTGGGGACAGGGTGGATGAGCAGTTCTTC.

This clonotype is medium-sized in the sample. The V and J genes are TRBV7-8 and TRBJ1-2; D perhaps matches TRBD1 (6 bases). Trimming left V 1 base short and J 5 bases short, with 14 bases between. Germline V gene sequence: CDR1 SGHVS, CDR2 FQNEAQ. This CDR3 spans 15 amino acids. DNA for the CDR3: TGTGCCAGCAGCTTAGGTCAGGGGATTTGGTATGGCTACACCTTC. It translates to CASSLGQGIWYGYTF.

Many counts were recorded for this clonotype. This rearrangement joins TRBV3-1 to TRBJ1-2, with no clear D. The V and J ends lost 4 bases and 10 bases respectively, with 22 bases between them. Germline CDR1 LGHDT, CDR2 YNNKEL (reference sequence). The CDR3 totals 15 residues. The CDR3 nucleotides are TGTGCCAGCAGCCCCACCTTAATATGGCAGGACGACTACACCTTC. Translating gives CASSPTLIWQDDYTF.

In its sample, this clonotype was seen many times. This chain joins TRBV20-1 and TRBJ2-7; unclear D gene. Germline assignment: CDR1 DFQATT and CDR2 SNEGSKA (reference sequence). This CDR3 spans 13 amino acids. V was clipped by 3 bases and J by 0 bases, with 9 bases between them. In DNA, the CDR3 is TGCAGTGCTAGCCCCGGGCGCTCCTACGAGCAGTACTTC. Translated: CSASPGRSYEQYF.

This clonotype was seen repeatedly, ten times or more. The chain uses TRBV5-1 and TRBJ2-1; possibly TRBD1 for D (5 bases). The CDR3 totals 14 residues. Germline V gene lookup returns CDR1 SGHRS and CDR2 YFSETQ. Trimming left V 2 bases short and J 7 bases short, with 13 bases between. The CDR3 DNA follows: TGCGCCAGCAGCTTCGCAGGGTCTGGGAATGAGCAGTTCTTC. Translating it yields CASSFAGSGNEQFF.

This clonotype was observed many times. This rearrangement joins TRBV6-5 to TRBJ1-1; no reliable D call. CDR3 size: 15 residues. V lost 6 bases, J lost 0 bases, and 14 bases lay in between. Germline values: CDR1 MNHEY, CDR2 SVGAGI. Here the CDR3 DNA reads TGTGCCAGCAGCCCGATTGAAGGCATGAACACTGAAGCTTTCTTT. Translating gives CASSPIEGMNTEAFF.

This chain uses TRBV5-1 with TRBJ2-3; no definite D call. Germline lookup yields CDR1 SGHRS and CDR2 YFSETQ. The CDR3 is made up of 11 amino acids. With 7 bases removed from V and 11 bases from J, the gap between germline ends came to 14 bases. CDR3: CASSSYNEQYF. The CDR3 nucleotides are TGCGCCAGCTCATCCTACAATGAGCAGTATTTT.

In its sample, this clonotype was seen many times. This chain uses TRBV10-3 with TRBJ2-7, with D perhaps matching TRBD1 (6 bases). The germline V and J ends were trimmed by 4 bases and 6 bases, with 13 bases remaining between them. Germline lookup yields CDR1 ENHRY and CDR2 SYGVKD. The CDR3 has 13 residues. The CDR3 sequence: CAISAGTSREQYF. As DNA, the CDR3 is TGTGCCATCAGTGCCGGGACATCGCGCGAGCAGTACTTC.

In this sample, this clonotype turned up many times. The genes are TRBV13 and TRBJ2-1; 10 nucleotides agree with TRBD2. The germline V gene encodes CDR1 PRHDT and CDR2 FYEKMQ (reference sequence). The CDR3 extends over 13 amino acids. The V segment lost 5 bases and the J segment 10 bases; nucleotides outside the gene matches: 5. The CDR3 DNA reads TGTGCCAGCAGCGCTAGCGGGAGTGGGGAGCAGTTCTTC. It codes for CASSASGSGEQFF.